The rows below give T cell receptor beta chains drawn from one sample of a study of blood T cell repertoires in COVID-19. This table comes from immunoSEQ multiplex PCR, and its TCRdb copy is limited to in-frame clones, with some not included. This table has tens of thousands of clones, more than 80% appearing once. Sequenced sample: peripheral blood. The source is a woman older than 75 with acute or convalescent COVID-19. Both conserved end residues are part of each CDR3. Fields, in order: CDR3 length, V gene, clone size, J gene, D gene, CDR3 protein, CDR3 DNA. A D gene is named only where the DNA matches it firmly. Where a row states a size, it is once, few, many or the class of an expanded clone; other rows omit it.

15	TRBV19	-	TRBJ2-1	-	CASRPSGQLRDEQFF	TGTGCCAGTAGGCCCAGCGGACAGCTAAGGGATGAGCAGTTCTTC
15	TRBV19	-	TRBJ1-1	-	CASKPYDSLEYEAFF	TGTGCCAGTAAGCCCTACGACAGTCTTGAATATGAAGCTTTCTTT
16	TRBV19	-	TRBJ1-4	TRBD1	CASRRYREGTGGKLFF	TGTGCCAGTAGACGGTACCGTGAAGGGACAGGCGGTAAACTGTTTTTT
14	TRBV25-1	-	TRBJ1-3	-	CASTNSHSGNTIYF	TGTGCCAGCACTAACAGTCACTCTGGAAACACCATATATTTT
15	TRBV5-1	-	TRBJ1-4	TRBD1	CASSPGTGVNEKLFF	TGCGCCAGCAGTCCCGGGACAGGGGTGAATGAAAAACTGTTTTTT
15	TRBV7-2	-	TRBJ1-1	TRBD1	CASSLEQGRMAEAFF	TGTGCCAGCAGCTTAGAACAGGGGCGGATGGCTGAAGCTTTCTTT
16	TRBV5-4	-	TRBJ2-2	-	CASSKTSGRGTGELFF	TGTGCCAGCAGCAAGACTAGTGGCCGCGGCACCGGGGAGCTGTTTTTT
14	TRBV2	-	TRBJ1-2	TRBD1	CASREDRGLNGYTF	TGTGCCAGCAGGGAGGACAGGGGGCTCAATGGCTACACCTTC
12	TRBV2	-	TRBJ1-1	TRBD1	CAGTGVYTEAFF	TGTGCCGGGACAGGGGTATATACTGAAGCTTTCTTT
16	TRBV4-2	-	TRBJ2-1	-	CASSQDLRGSYNEQFF	TGTGCCAGCAGCCAAGACTTAAGGGGCTCCTACAATGAGCAGTTCTTC
15	TRBV2	-	TRBJ1-3	TRBD1	CASSLQGAAGNTIYF	TGTGCCAGCAGTTTACAGGGGGCTGCGGGAAACACCATATATTTT
14	TRBV6-5	-	TRBJ2-3	-	CASIGLYSTDTQYF	TGTGCCAGCATCGGACTGTATTCCACAGATACGCAGTATTTT
13	TRBV19	few	TRBJ2-5	-	CASSFSVLETQYF	TGTGCCAGTAGTTTCTCGGTACTAGAGACCCAGTACTTC
13	TRBV30	once	TRBJ2-1	-	CAWAGTYLNEQFF	TGTGCCTGGGCCGGGACTTATCTGAATGAGCAGTTCTTC
14	TRBV5-1	-	TRBJ1-1	TRBD1	CASSYRTGNTEAFF	TGCGCCAGCAGCTACCGGACAGGGAACACTGAAGCTTTCTTT
12	TRBV10-3	-	TRBJ2-1	-	CAISGGAHEQFF	TGTGCCATCAGTGGTGGGGCCCATGAGCAGTTCTTC
14	TRBV6-1	-	TRBJ1-1	-	CASRSWGGLAEAFF	TGTGCCAGCCGCTCGTGGGGGGGGTTGGCTGAAGCTTTCTTT
13	TRBV5-4	-	TRBJ2-1	TRBD2	CASSPGLADEQFF	TGTGCCAGCAGCCCGGGACTAGCGGATGAGCAGTTCTTC
15	TRBV5-1	-	TRBJ2-7	TRBD2	CASSLLAGSSYEQYF	TGCGCCAGCAGCTTGTTAGCGGGCAGCTCCTACGAGCAGTACTTC
15	TRBV13	once	TRBJ1-3	-	CASSLGPGKGNTIYF	TGTGCCAGCAGCTTAGGGCCAGGGAAAGGAAACACCATATATTTT
14	TRBV2	-	TRBJ2-2	-	CASRGLTNTGELFF	TGTGCCAGCAGGGGACTTACGAACACCGGGGAGCTGTTTTTT
14	TRBV30	-	TRBJ2-4	TRBD1	CAWSSGTGKYIQYF	TGTGCCTGGAGTTCCGGGACAGGGAAGTACATTCAGTACTTC
14	TRBV11-2	-	TRBJ1-1	-	CASSIRQVNTEAFF	TGTGCCAGCAGCATCCGACAGGTGAACACTGAAGCTTTCTTT
13	TRBV5-5	-	TRBJ1-2	-	CASSFPENYGYTF	TGTGCCAGCAGCTTTCCCGAGAACTATGGCTACACCTTC